This T cell receptor (beta chain) was found in a study of blood T cell repertoires in COVID-19. Libraries were prepared by immunoSEQ multiplex PCR; TCRdb keeps only in-frame clonotypes and omits some of them. The table shows tens of thousands of clones, with approximately 78% occurring only once. Sequenced material: peripheral blood. The clonotype comes from a woman older than 75 with active or convalescent COVID-19.

This chain's CDR3 is CASSTFQGVLTGELFF. The CDR3 region has the DNA TGTGCCAGTAGTACTTTCCAGGGTGTCTTAACCGGGGAGCTGTTTTTT. V and J are TRBV19 and TRBJ2-2, with D perhaps TRBD1 (5 bases). Germline V lookup: CDR1 LNHDA, CDR2 SQIVND (reference sequence). The germline V and J ends were trimmed by 4 bases and 5 bases, with 17 bases remaining between them. This CDR3 contains 16 residues.